A selection of T cell receptor beta chains follows, all from one sample in a study of cytomegalovirus exposure and HLA in healthy donors. Profiled with immunoSEQ multiplex PCR; TCRdb holds only in-frame clones, not every one. This sample has 150,000 to 200,000 clones, with about 80% found just once. The source material was PBMCs. These receptor sequences come from a man younger than 30 in good health and CMV-seropositive. The CDR3 runs from the conserved cysteine through the conserved F or W. A D gene is named only where the DNA matches it firmly. Not every row has a clone size; where given, it reads once, few, many or a size class.

d_call	v_call	j_call	clone_size	cdr3_nt	cdr3_aa
TRBD1	TRBV6-5	TRBJ1-5	few	TGTGCCAGCAGGCGGCAGGGGGATCTGGGGCCCCAGCATTTT	CASRRQGDLGPQHF
.	TRBV30	TRBJ1-2	few	TGTGCCTGGAGTTTCGGGACTAACTATGGCTACACCTTC	CAWSFGTNYGYTF
.	TRBV6-5	TRBJ2-1	.	TGTGCCAGCAGTCCAGTAACACCCGCCGAGCAGTTCTTC	CASSPVTPAEQFF
TRBD1	TRBV5-6	TRBJ1-1	.	TGTGCCAGCAGCCGCGTAGGGACAGGGGGTCTTAGTGAAGCTTTCTTT	CASSRVGTGGLSEAFF
TRBD1	TRBV2	TRBJ1-2	few	TGTGCCAGCAGGCCCGGGACAGGGAGTAGGTATGGCTACACCTTC	CASRPGTGSRYGYTF
.	TRBV5-1	TRBJ1-1	.	TGCGCCAGCAGCTTGGCCGCGCACGTGAACACTGAAGCTTTCTTT	CASSLAAHVNTEAFF
.	TRBV11-3	TRBJ2-1	.	TGTGCCAGCAGCTTAGGGACTCTCTCCTACAATGAGCAGTTCTTC	CASSLGTLSYNEQFF
TRBD1	TRBV27	TRBJ2-7	.	TGTGCCAGCAGTCCTATCGGCCGTACCACAGGGGGCAACTCCTACGAGCAGTACTTC	CASSPIGRTTGGNSYEQYF
.	TRBV9	TRBJ1-5	.	TGTGCCAGCAGCCTTGGGACGGGAGCAGGGCCCCAGCATTTT	CASSLGTGAGPQHF
.	TRBV2	TRBJ1-5	once	TGTGCCAGCAGCCGCGATCAGCCCCAGCATTTT	CASSRDQPQHF
.	TRBV29-1	TRBJ2-5	.	TGCAGCGTTGAGGACAGACGGGAGACCCAGTACTTC	CSVEDRRETQYF
TRBD1	TRBV5-6	TRBJ2-6	.	TGTGCCAGCAGCGCAGGGGGCCCCGGGGCCAACGTCCTGACTTTC	CASSAGGPGANVLTF
.	TRBV18	TRBJ1-1	.	TGTGCCAGCTCCCCTAAACCTGGGGCCAACACTGAAGCTTTCTTT	CASSPKPGANTEAFF
TRBD1	TRBV7-2	TRBJ2-3	.	TGTGCCAGCAGCTCCCGACAGGGTGCGCAGTATTTT	CASSSRQGAQYF
TRBD1	TRBV29-1	TRBJ2-2	.	TGCAGCGTTGAAAGGACAGGGACCGGGGAGCTGTTTTTT	CSVERTGTGELFF
.	TRBV7-3	TRBJ2-2	few	TGTGCCAGCAGCGCCCGGGACTCCACCACCGGGGAGCTGTTTTTT	CASSARDSTTGELFF
TRBD2	TRBV30	TRBJ2-5	.	TGTGCCTGGAGTGGCCTAGCGGGAGTCCTTTCGGTAGAGACCCAGTACTTC	CAWSGLAGVLSVETQYF
TRBD2	TRBV9	TRBJ2-1	few	TGTGCCAGCAGCGCCGACGAGGGGCTAGCGGGATTGGTTGAGCAGTTCTTC	CASSADEGLAGLVEQFF
TRBD1	TRBV7-8	TRBJ2-1	.	TGTGCCAGCAGCTTAGTAAGGACAGGGTTTAATGAGCAGTTCTTC	CASSLVRTGFNEQFF
.	TRBV2	TRBJ1-4	.	TGTGCCAGCAGTATGTTGGTAGCTAATGAAAAACTGTTTTTT	CASSMLVANEKLFF
TRBD1	TRBV5-1	TRBJ1-2	.	TGCGCCAGCAGTTTGGCTCTTGGGACAGCGAACTATGGCTACACCTTC	CASSLALGTANYGYTF
.	TRBV4-3	TRBJ2-1	.	TGCGCCAGCAGCCAAGATCCGGGATCCAATGAGCAGTTCTTC	CASSQDPGSNEQFF
TRBD1	TRBV5-4	TRBJ1-4	.	TGTGCCAGCAGCACACAGGGGGTTGGGGAAAAACTGTTTTTT	CASSTQGVGEKLFF
.	TRBV11-2	TRBJ2-1	.	TGTGCCAGCAGCTTATACGGTGAGCAGTTCTTC	CASSLYGEQFF
TRBD1	TRBV9	TRBJ2-2	.	TGTGCCAGCAGCCTTAGGGACAGTTTGGTCACCGGGGAGCTGTTTTTT	CASSLRDSLVTGELFF
.	TRBV9	TRBJ1-2	.	TGTGCCAGCAGCGTAGGGTTTGGAGACTATGGCTACACCTTC	CASSVGFGDYGYTF
TRBD1	TRBV4-3	TRBJ2-5	.	TGCGCCAGCAGCCGTCGACAGGGGTGGGAAGAGACCCAGTACTTC	CASSRRQGWEETQYF
TRBD1	TRBV27	TRBJ1-2	many	TGTGCCAGCAGTCCGGGACAGGGGCGCGGGCTCTATGGCTACACCTTC	CASSPGQGRGLYGYTF
.	TRBV9	TRBJ2-3	.	TGTGCCAGCAGCCCCCAAGGGGTGGAGGATACGCAGTATTTT	CASSPQGVEDTQYF
TRBD1	TRBV18	TRBJ1-4	.	TGTGCCAGCCGCTTCGGGACAGTTCCTGAAAAACTGTTTTTT	CASRFGTVPEKLFF
TRBD1	TRBV28	TRBJ1-5	.	TGTGCCAGCAGTTTAGTGACAGGGGTTCAGCCCCAGCATTTT	CASSLVTGVQPQHF
.	TRBV9	TRBJ2-1	.	TGTGCCAGCAGAGGCCCCAGGGCTGACAATGAGCAGTTCTTC	CASRGPRADNEQFF
TRBD2	TRBV7-3	TRBJ2-1	.	TGTGCCAGCAGCGCCTCCGGGACTAGCGGGAGATATTTCTACAATGAGCAGTTCTTC	CASSASGTSGRYFYNEQFF
.	TRBV6-1	TRBJ2-7	.	TGTGCCAGCATTGAGTCGGGCTCCTACGAGCAGTACTTC	CASIESGSYEQYF
.	TRBV6-1	TRBJ2-5	.	TGTGCCAGCAGTGTCTCGGCAGGGAGGGAGACCCAGTACTTC	CASSVSAGRETQYF
TRBD1	TRBV9	TRBJ2-7	.	TGTGCCAGCAGCGTAGCAGGGACAGGGTCCTACGAGCAGTACTTC	CASSVAGTGSYEQYF
TRBD1	TRBV28	TRBJ1-5	.	TGTGCCAGCAGTTTAAACCTAATCAGGACAGGGGATGACAACAATCAGCCCCAGCATTTT	CASSLNLIRTGDDNNQPQHF
TRBD2	TRBV4-3	TRBJ2-2	.	TGCGCCAGCAGCCAAGATACTAGCGGCTACACCGGGGAGCTGTTTTTT	CASSQDTSGYTGELFF
.	TRBV9	TRBJ2-2	once	TGTGCCAGCAGCGCCACTATTACCGGGGAGCTGTTTTTT	CASSATITGELFF
.	TRBV9	TRBJ2-7	.	TGTGCCAGCAGCGGGAGGGCGGTTTACGAGCAGTACTTC	CASSGRAVYEQYF
.	TRBV7-9	TRBJ1-1	.	TGTGCCAGCAGCTTAGGGCAGGGGAACACTGAAGCTTTCTTT	CASSLGQGNTEAFF
.	TRBV30	TRBJ1-2	few	TGTGCCTGGAGTGGGACAGTTGGATACTATGGCTACACCTTC	CAWSGTVGYYGYTF